A single sample gave rise to the 24 T cell receptor beta chains below, sequenced in a study of PD-L1 blockade in urothelial cancer. Described time point: pretreatment peripheral blood. Using immunoSEQ multiplex PCR, the repertoire was profiled, and TCRdb retains in-frame clones only, with some absent. The profile shows about 51,000 clones, about 86% of them singletons. The sequencing used PBMCs, collected around atezolizumab (anti-PD-L1) treatment. The receptors originated from a man aged 55 to 70 with urothelial cancer.

The J gene is TRBJ2-2, the V gene TRBV11-2; tentative D call: TRBD2 (7 bases). Trimming shortened V by 5 bases and J by 6 bases, and 22 bases separated the two germline ends. The CDR3 has 17 amino acids. The germline V gene has CDR1 SGHAT and CDR2 FQNNGV. DNA of the CDR3: TGTGCCAGCAGCCAAGGGAGGGGGACGCTTAACTCCGGGGAGCTGTTTTTT. It is translated as CASSQGRGTLNSGELFF.

The chain has TRBV2 and TRBJ2-7; D is perhaps TRBD1 (6 bases). V lost 10 bases to trimming and J lost 0 bases, with 16 bases between them. This CDR3 contains 14 residues. Germline CDR1 is SNHLY and CDR2 is FYNNEI. DNA for the CDR3: TGTGCCACCCTCCTTCAGGGGAGCTCCTACGAGCAGTACTTC. Translating it yields CATLLQGSSYEQYF.

This chain uses TRBV10-3 with TRBJ1-6; perhaps TRBD1 as D (5 bases). Germline V gene sequence: CDR1 ENHRY, CDR2 SYGVKD. V lost 3 bases to trimming and J lost 10 bases, with 13 bases between them. This CDR3 region has 14 residues. The CDR3 loop is CAISEIVGGSPLHF. The CDR3 nucleotides read TGTGCCATCAGTGAAATAGTGGGGGGGTCACCCCTCCACTTT.

This rearrangement joins TRBV12-5 to TRBJ1-3; D is ambiguous. Between the trimmed V and J ends, which lost 3 bases and 0 bases, there was a span of 12 bases. Germline loops: CDR1 LGHNT, CDR2 FRNRAP. This CDR3 is 16 amino acids long. CDR3 sequence reads: CASGFVTVLSGNTIYF. CDR3 DNA sequence: TGTGCTAGTGGTTTCGTCACAGTACTCTCTGGAAACACCATATATTTT.

This chain joins TRBV6-5 and TRBJ1-2; D remains ambiguous. V lost 5 bases and J 4 bases, leaving 14 bases between the germline ends. This CDR3 region has 14 residues. CDR1 and CDR2 from the germline V gene are MNHEY and SVGAGI. CDR3 bases: TGTGCCAGCAGTCCAGGTGGCGACCGCTATGGCTACACCTTC. Translating it yields CASSPGGDRYGYTF.

V and J are TRBV6-4 and TRBJ2-2, with D possibly being TRBD1 (5 bases). This CDR3 contains 13 residues. Trimming shortened V by 6 bases and J by 9 bases, and 14 bases separated the two germline ends. CDR1 is MRHNA, CDR2 SNTAGT, per germline. CDR3 sequence: CASSPTEHRELFF. DNA for the CDR3: TGTGCCAGCAGCCCGACAGAACACCGGGAGCTGTTTTTT.

The genes are TRBV19 and TRBJ1-1; D remains unclear. The CDR3 is made up of 15 amino acids. The germline V and J ends were trimmed by 0 bases and 5 bases, with 13 bases remaining between them. The germline CDR1 and CDR2 sequences are LNHDA and SQIVND (reference sequence). The CDR3 region has the DNA TGTGCCAGTAGTATAGATCCGTTCAGTCGAACTGAAGCTTTCTTT. This codes for CASSIDPFSRTEAFF.

This chain joins TRBV7-2 and TRBJ2-7, with D tentatively TRBD2 (5 bases). CDR3 size: 15 residues. V gave up 5 bases and J gave up 7 bases, with 21 bases separating them. CDR1 is SGHTA and CDR2 is FQGNSA in the germline V gene. The CDR3 region has the DNA TGTGCCAGCAGCCAAGGCTGGGCTAGCCCGAAAGAGCAGTACTTC. Translated: CASSQGWASPKEQYF.

This clone was detected only a few times. This sequence joins TRBV5-4 and TRBJ1-4, with D perhaps TRBD1 (5 bases). The CDR3 has 15 amino acids. V was shortened by 0 bases and J by 5 bases, with 11 bases between the two germline ends. Looked up from germline, CDR1 is SGHNT and CDR2 is YYREEE (reference sequence). The CDR3 DNA reads TGTGCCAGCAGCTTGGGTGCCAGGGTGAATGAAAAACTGTTTTTT. Translating it yields CASSLGARVNEKLFF.

The CDR3 nucleotides read TGTGCCAGCAGCCGTGAACTAGGGACTAGCTACGAGCAGTACTTC. Amino acids: CASSRELGTSYEQYF. This chain joins TRBV14 and TRBJ2-7; 8 nucleotides match TRBD2. Germline trimming cut 4 bases from V and 3 bases from J; bases unmatched to any gene: 8. Germline assignment: CDR1 SGHDN and CDR2 FVKESK. There are 15 residues in the CDR3.

The chain carries TRBV27 and TRBJ1-1; unclear D gene. V gave up 2 bases and J gave up 4 bases, with 20 bases separating them. The CDR3 totals 17 residues. Germline V gene lookup returns CDR1 MNHEY and CDR2 SMNVEV (reference sequence). The CDR3 nucleotides are TGTGCCAGCAGTTTAAGGTCGGTCAGAGGAGTAGGCACTGAAGCTTTCTTT. Encoded protein: CASSLRSVRGVGTEAFF.

A single count supports this clone. V and J are TRBV5-1 and TRBJ1-4; D unresolved. Germline lookup yields CDR1 SGHRS and CDR2 YFSETQ. This CDR3 has 16 amino acids. The ends were cut back, 4 bases at V and 0 bases at J, with 13 bases in the middle. The CDR3: CASSENSPTTNEKLFF. CDR3 bases: TGCGCCAGCAGCGAAAACTCACCAACAACTAATGAAAAACTGTTTTTT.

The chain has TRBV4-2 and TRBJ2-3, with D possibly matching TRBD2 (6 bases). The CDR3 extends over 17 amino acids. V gave up 3 bases and J gave up 4 bases, with 20 bases separating them. Germline CDR1 is LGHNA and CDR2 is YNFKEQ. This CDR3 is CASSQDPRGGSADTQYF. The CDR3 DNA follows: TGTGCCAGCAGCCAGGATCCGCGTGGGGGGAGTGCAGATACGCAGTATTTT.

The V and J genes are TRBV7-9 and TRBJ1-2, with a weak D call TRBD1 (5 bases). The CDR3 loop spans 15 amino acids. Germline CDR1 reads SEHNR; CDR2 reads FQNEAQ (reference sequence). The V and J ends lost 5 bases and 7 bases respectively, with 20 bases between them. The CDR3 region is CASSLLGVQGRGYTF. DNA for the CDR3: TGTGCCAGCAGCCTATTAGGCGTCCAGGGTCGTGGCTACACCTTC.

The chain is built from TRBV7-8 and TRBJ1-1; the D gene is possibly TRBD1 (6 bases). Trimming removed 3 bases at V and 3 bases at J, with 14 bases between. This CDR3 spans 15 amino acids. CDR1 is SGHVS and CDR2 is FQNEAQ in the germline V gene. CDR3 nucleotides: TGTGCCAGCAGCTTTGACACAGGGACACACACTGAAGCTTTCTTT. This gives the protein CASSFDTGTHTEAFF.

The chain recombines TRBV5-1 with TRBJ2-3, with a tentative D call TRBD1 (6 bases). The CDR3 sequence is 14 residues long. Trimming stripped 6 bases from V and 5 bases from J, with 16 bases between. CDR1 and CDR2 (germline): SGHRS, YFSETQ. The CDR3: CASTNRVFGDTQYF. CDR3 DNA sequence: TGCGCCAGCACAAACAGGGTTTTTGGAGATACGCAGTATTTT. Looking up the rest from reference TRBV5-1 and TRBJ2-3 gives the full variable domain: KAGVTQTPRYLIKTRGQQVTLSCSPISGHRSVSWYQQTPGQGLQFLFEYFSETQRNKGNFPGRFSGRQFSNSRSEMNVSTLELGDSALYLCASTNRVFGDTQYFGPGTRLTVL.

V and J are TRBV6-1 and TRBJ2-7, with 11 bases matching TRBD1. Germline assignment: CDR1 MNHNS and CDR2 SASEGT. CDR3 length equals 14 residues. The V segment lost 6 bases and the J segment 3 bases; nucleotides outside the gene matches: 4. The CDR3 sequence is CASRGTGGLYEQYF. CDR3 sequence (DNA): TGTGCCAGCAGGGGGACAGGGGGACTCTACGAGCAGTACTTC.

This clone has just a few counts. This rearrangement joins TRBV28 to TRBJ2-4; possibly TRBD1 for D (6 bases). The V end lost 3 bases, the J end lost 1 base, and 13 bases lay between the germline ends. CDR1 and CDR2 from the germline V gene are MDHEN and SYDVKM. The CDR3 runs to 16 residues. In DNA, the CDR3 is TGTGCCAGCAGTTTCACAGGGAAGGCGGCCAAAAACATTCAGTACTTC. This encodes CASSFTGKAAKNIQYF.

CDR3 nucleotides: TGTGCCAGCAGTAGGGGGACGGACTATGGCTACACCTTC. This gives the protein CASSRGTDYGYTF. J is TRBJ1-2 and V is TRBV6-5, with a tentative D call TRBD1 (6 bases). This CDR3 has 13 residues. CDR1 and CDR2 from the germline V gene are MNHEY and SVGAGI. The V end lost 5 bases, the J end lost 3 bases, and 10 bases lay between the germline ends.

This clone was observed a handful of times. This chain connects TRBV5-1 to TRBJ2-2; 8 bases match TRBD1. J lost 5 bases, V lost 4 bases, and 4 bases had no gene match. The CDR3 runs 14 residues. CDR1 is SGHRS, CDR2 YFSETQ, per germline. CDR3 sequence (DNA): TGCGCCAGCAGCAAGGGACAGGAGACCGGGGAGCTGTTTTTT. The encoded protein is CASSKGQETGELFF.

This chain joins TRBV5-1 and TRBJ2-2; tentatively, D is TRBD1 (6 bases). The V end was cut by 5 bases, the J end by 4 bases, with 12 bases between. CDR1 and CDR2 from the germline V gene are SGHRS and YFSETQ. This CDR3 has 14 amino acids. This chain's CDR3 is CASSAGAFTGELFF. The CDR3 DNA reads TGCGCCAGCAGTGCAGGGGCTTTCACCGGGGAGCTGTTTTTT.

The rearrangement uses TRBV6-1 and TRBJ1-2; no clear D gene. Germline-derived CDR1 and CDR2 are MNHNS and SASEGT. The CDR3 loop spans 13 amino acids. Trimming shortened V by 2 bases and J by 2 bases, and 6 bases separated the two germline ends. The CDR3 loop is CASSESFNYGYTF. In DNA form, the CDR3 reads TGTGCCAGCAGTGAATCCTTCAACTATGGCTACACCTTC.

The genes are TRBV19 and TRBJ1-2; D possibly corresponds to TRBD1 (6 bases). Germline loops: CDR1 LNHDA, CDR2 SQIVND (reference sequence). The V end was cut by 5 bases, the J end by 6 bases, with 7 bases between. This CDR3 has 11 amino acids. The CDR3 DNA is TGTGCCAGTAGTGGGGGCAATGGCTACACCTTC. Amino acids: CASSGGNGYTF.

The V call is TRBV19, the J call TRBJ1-3, with 8 bases that match TRBD1. The J segment lost 3 bases and the V segment lost 4 bases, leaving 5 bases of the junction unmatched. Germline loops: CDR1 LNHDA, CDR2 SQIVND (reference sequence). CDR3 length: 15 residues. CDR3 sequence: CASSTRQGLGNTIYF. The CDR3 DNA sequence: TGTGCCAGTAGTACGAGACAGGGGCTTGGAAACACCATATATTTT.